This TCR beta chain was captured in a study of CD8 T cells in Susac syndrome. When the RNA was reverse transcribed, random hexamers were used with an input of roughly 0.45 to 1 ug. Using its own MiXCR run on the immunoSEQ multiplex PCR reads, TCRdb lists one record per CDR3 protein. The repertoire holds about 150,000 distinct CDR3 sequences, with around 96% as singletons. The authors carried out high-throughput sequencing of TCR beta. They applied it to CD8+ and CD4+ T cells obtained from blood. Germline V gene sequence: CDR1 MDHEN, CDR2 SYDVKM. Trimming removed 3 bases at V and 0 bases at J, with 12 bases between. The CDR3 has 15 amino acids.

Sequenced: CD8+ T cells from PBMCs. This chain uses TRBV28 with TRBJ2-7, with D perhaps assigned TRBD1 or TRBD2 (6 bases each). This sequence was found in a human donor with multiple sclerosis. In DNA form, the CDR3 reads TGTGCCAGCAGTTTGAGGGGGGCCGGCTCCTACGAGCAGTACTTC. This translates into CASSLRGAGSYEQYF. Combining the CDR3 with reference TRBV28 and TRBJ2-7 gives the whole variable domain DVKVTQSSRYLVKRTGEKVFLECVQDMDHENMFWYRQDPGLGLRLIYFSYDVKMKEKGDIPEGYSVSREKKERFSLILESASTNQTSMYLCASSLRGAGSYEQYFGPGTRLTVT.